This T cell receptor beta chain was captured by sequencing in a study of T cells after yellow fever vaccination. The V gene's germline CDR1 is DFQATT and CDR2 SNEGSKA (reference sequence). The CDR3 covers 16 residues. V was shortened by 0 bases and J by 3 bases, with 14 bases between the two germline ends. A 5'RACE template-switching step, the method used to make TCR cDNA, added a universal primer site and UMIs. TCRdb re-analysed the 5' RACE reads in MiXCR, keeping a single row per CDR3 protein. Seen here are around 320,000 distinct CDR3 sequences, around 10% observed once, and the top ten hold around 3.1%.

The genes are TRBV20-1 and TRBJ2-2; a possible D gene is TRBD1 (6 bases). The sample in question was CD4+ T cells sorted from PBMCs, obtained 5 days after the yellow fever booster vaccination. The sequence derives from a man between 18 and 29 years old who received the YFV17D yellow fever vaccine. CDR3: CSARDPRGVHTGELFF. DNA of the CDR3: TGCAGTGCTAGAGACCCCAGGGGCGTGCACACCGGGGAGCTGTTTTTT.